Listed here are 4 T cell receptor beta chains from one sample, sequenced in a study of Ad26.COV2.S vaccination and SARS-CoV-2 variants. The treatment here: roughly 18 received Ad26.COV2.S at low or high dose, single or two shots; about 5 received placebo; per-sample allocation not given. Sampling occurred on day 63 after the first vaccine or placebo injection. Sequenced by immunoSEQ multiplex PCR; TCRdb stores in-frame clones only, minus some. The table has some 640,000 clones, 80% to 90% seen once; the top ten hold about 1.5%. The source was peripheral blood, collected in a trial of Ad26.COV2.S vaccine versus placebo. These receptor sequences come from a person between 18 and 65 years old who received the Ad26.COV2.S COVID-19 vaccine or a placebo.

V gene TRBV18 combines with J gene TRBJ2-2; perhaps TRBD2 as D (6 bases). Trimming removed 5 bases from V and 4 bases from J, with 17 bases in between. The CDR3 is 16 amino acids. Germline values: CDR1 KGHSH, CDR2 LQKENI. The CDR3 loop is CASSWARRDGTGELFF. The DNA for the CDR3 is TGTGCCAGCTCATGGGCTCGGAGGGATGGCACCGGGGAGCTGTTTTTT.

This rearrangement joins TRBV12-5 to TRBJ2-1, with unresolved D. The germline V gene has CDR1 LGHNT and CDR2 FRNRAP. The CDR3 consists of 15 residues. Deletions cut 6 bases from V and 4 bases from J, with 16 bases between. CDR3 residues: CASGPEASLYNEQFF. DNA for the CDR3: TGTGCTAGTGGCCCTGAGGCTAGTCTGTACAATGAGCAGTTCTTC.

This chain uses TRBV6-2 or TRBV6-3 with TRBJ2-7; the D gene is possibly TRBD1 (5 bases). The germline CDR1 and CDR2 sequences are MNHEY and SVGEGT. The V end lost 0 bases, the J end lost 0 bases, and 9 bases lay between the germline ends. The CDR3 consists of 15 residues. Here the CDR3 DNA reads TGTGCCAGCAGTTACTCGAAGGGGCTCTCCTACGAGCAGTACTTC. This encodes CASSYSKGLSYEQYF.

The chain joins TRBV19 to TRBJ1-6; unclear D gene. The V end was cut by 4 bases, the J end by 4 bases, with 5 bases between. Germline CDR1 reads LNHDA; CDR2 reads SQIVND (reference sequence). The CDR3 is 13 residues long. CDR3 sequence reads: CASSTGYNSPLHF. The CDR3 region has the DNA TGTGCCAGTAGTACCGGTTATAATTCACCCCTCCACTTT.